This paragraph reports one T cell receptor (beta chain). This sample is drawn from a study of blood T cell repertoires in COVID-19. In the study overall: The United States, Italy and Spain were the sources of the acute and convalescent COVID-19 samples. The cDNA or gDNA used as material had been derived from T cells, B-cell-depleted T cells, or PBMCs.

Authors' methods: Amplification with reference gene primers provided the estimates of nucleated cell counts. Only in-frame clones appear in the TCRdb table, and some are missing; sequencing was by immunoSEQ multiplex PCR. V and J calls and clone size come straight from that table; D and trimming were deduced from the DNA. The sample has 120,000 or so clones; 65% to 90% are singletons. This CDR3 region has 16 residues. The germline V gene encodes CDR1 MNHEY and CDR2 SVGAGI. V lost 2 bases, J lost 8 bases, and 10 bases stayed unmatched. The TCR comes from a man older than 75 with active or convalescent COVID-19. The rearrangement uses TRBV6-5 and TRBJ2-1; 9 bases are shared with TRBD2. Sequencing was carried out using peripheral blood. In DNA form, the CDR3 reads TGTGCCAGCAGTTACACCCGAGGTAGCGGGAGCGATGAGCAGTTCTTC. Protein product: CASSYTRGSGSDEQFF.